What follows are 29 T cell receptor beta chains derived from one specimen sequenced in a study of Tregs in tolerant kidney transplant recipients. Measured with immunoSEQ multiplex PCR; TCRdb has only the in-frame clones, and not every one. The sample has 60,000 or so clones; 70% to 90% are singletons. The sample here was Tregs from blood, taken before the transplant. The receptors originated from a human donor who received a combined kidney and bone marrow transplant.

V and J are TRBV5-1 and TRBJ2-3; 12 bases align to TRBD2. Germline V gene sequence: CDR1 SGHRS, CDR2 YFSETQ. J was trimmed by 6 bases and V by 6 bases; bases with no gene match: 8. This CDR3 spans 15 amino acids. CDR3 sequence (DNA): TGCGCCAGCAACGAACTAGCGGGAGGACCCGATACGCAGTATTTT. The encoded protein is CASNELAGGPDTQYF.

V usage is TRBV7-9 and J usage is TRBJ1-2; TRBD1 is a possible D gene (6 bases). This CDR3 has 15 amino acids. Germline V gene data show CDR1 as SEHNR and CDR2 as FQNEAQ (reference sequence). Between the trimmed V and J ends, which lost 6 bases and 4 bases, there was a span of 18 bases. The CDR3 DNA follows: TGTGCCAGCAGTTCTACAACAGGGTATGCCTATGGCTACACCTTC. This codes for CASSSTTGYAYGYTF.

This chain links TRBV7-2 with TRBJ1-5, with a weak D call TRBD1 (6 bases). CDR1 is SGHTA and CDR2 is FQGNSA in the germline V gene. The CDR3 is 16 amino acids. Trimming left V 1 base short and J 4 bases short, with 14 bases between. CDR3 amino acids: CASSLVSGAGNQPQHF. DNA for the CDR3: TGTGCCAGCAGCTTAGTTTCGGGGGCGGGGAATCAGCCCCAGCATTTT.

This CDR3 reads CASSFSTRVNEQFF. The CDR3 region has the DNA TGTGCCAGCAGCTTCTCTACCAGGGTCAATGAGCAGTTCTTC. The V call is TRBV7-2, the J call TRBJ2-1, with D maybe TRBD1 (5 bases). The CDR3 extends over 14 amino acids. The germline V gene has CDR1 SGHTA and CDR2 FQGNSA. The V and J ends lost 3 bases and 6 bases respectively, with 12 bases between them.

V gene TRBV5-1 combines with J gene TRBJ2-1, with a tentative D call TRBD1 (6 bases). CDR1 is SGHRS, CDR2 YFSETQ, per germline. The germline V and J ends were trimmed by 4 bases and 6 bases, with 14 bases remaining between them. There are 14 residues in the CDR3. This chain's CDR3 is CASSPLIGGNEQFF. CDR3 sequence (DNA): TGCGCCAGCAGCCCCCTGATAGGGGGCAATGAGCAGTTCTTC.

CDR3 in DNA: TGTGCTAGTGGTTTGGGACTTGACCGCGTTCTATTCTACGAGCAGTACTTC. This sequence encodes CASGLGLDRVLFYEQYF. The gene calls are TRBV12-5 and TRBJ2-5; the D is unclear. The DNA end lines up better with TRBJ2-7; the J call may be wrong. The CDR3 has 17 residues. CDR1 is LGHNT and CDR2 is FRNRAP in the germline V gene.

V and J are TRBV10-1 and TRBJ2-4; TRBD2 might be the D (5 bases). Germline CDR1 WNHNN, CDR2 SYGVQD (reference sequence). The CDR3 is made up of 15 amino acids. The V end was cut by 2 bases, the J end by 5 bases, with 13 bases between. CDR3 coding DNA: TGCGCCAGCAGTGAGACTCGTGACTACCAAAACATTCAGTACTTC. Amino acid sequence: CASSETRDYQNIQYF.

The gene calls are TRBV5-4 and TRBJ1-2; 9 bases match TRBD1. Germline V gene lookup returns CDR1 SGHNT and CDR2 YYREEE (reference sequence). The V gene end was trimmed by 7 bases and the J gene end by 5 bases; junction bases not matched to a gene: 9. The CDR3 sequence is 14 residues long. The CDR3, as DNA: TGTGCCAGCGCTTATCGGACAGGGGCATATGGCTACACCTTC. It encodes CASAYRTGAYGYTF.

V and J are TRBV11-2 and TRBJ2-3, with D unclear. V was trimmed by 1 base and J by 6 bases, leaving 11 bases between them. This CDR3 has 14 residues. Germline CDR1 is SGHAT and CDR2 is FQNNGV. CDR3 DNA: TGTGCCAGCAGCTTAGCCTCGGGTAGGGATACGCAGTATTTT. This sequence encodes CASSLASGRDTQYF.

The CDR3 is CASTGRTRLYF. In DNA, the CDR3 is TGTGCCAGCACCGGGCGGACTAGGCTGTACTTC. The chain links TRBV5-6 to TRBJ2-5; 7 bases fit TRBD2. CDR3 length: 11 residues. Trimming took 6 bases from V and 13 from J; bases not matched to a gene: 9. Germline V CDR1 and CDR2: SGHDT, YYEEEE.

The V call is TRBV19, the J call TRBJ2-7, with 9 bases that match TRBD1. CDR1 is LNHDA, CDR2 SQIVND, per germline (reference sequence). This CDR3 contains 14 residues. V lost 5 bases, J lost 1 base, and 3 bases stayed unmatched. As DNA, the CDR3 is TGTGCCAGTAGTCGGACAGGGGCGTCCTACGAGCAGTACTTC. Translation: CASSRTGASYEQYF.

The chain has TRBV10-1 and TRBJ2-3; D is ambiguous. This CDR3 spans 13 amino acids. The germline CDR1 and CDR2 sequences are WNHNN and SYGVQD (reference sequence). V dropped 9 bases and J dropped 1 base, with 11 bases sitting between them. CDR3 DNA: TGCGCCAGGTTCCCGCTTGGCACAGATACGCAGTATTTT. This sequence encodes CARFPLGTDTQYF.

This chain links TRBV10-1 with TRBJ1-5, with D possibly matching TRBD1 (6 bases). From germline, CDR1 is WNHNN and CDR2 SYGVQD (reference sequence). Trimming removed 3 bases from V and 5 bases from J, with 14 bases in between. The CDR3 has 15 residues. In nucleotides, the CDR3 is TGCGCCAGCAGTGACCCGACGGGGGGCCATCAGCCCCAGCATTTT. It yields the protein CASSDPTGGHQPQHF.

The chain recombines TRBV10-3 with TRBJ2-1, with 16 bases aligning to TRBD2. J lost 4 bases, V lost 6 bases, and 9 bases had no gene match. Germline V gene data show CDR1 as ENHRY and CDR2 as SYGVKD. This CDR3 has 18 residues. This chain's CDR3 is CAISSGLAGGPLYNEQFF. The CDR3 nucleotides are TGTGCCATCAGCTCGGGACTAGCGGGAGGGCCGTTGTACAATGAGCAGTTCTTC.

This clone has only one observation. The rearrangement uses TRBV11-3 and TRBJ2-1, with TRBD1 as a possible D gene (5 bases). V gave up 1 base and J gave up 7 bases, with 11 bases separating them. Germline assignment: CDR1 SGHNT and CDR2 YENEEA. The length of the CDR3 is 14 residues. CDR3 protein: CASSLGSGWNEQFF. In DNA, the CDR3 is TGTGCCAGCAGCTTAGGTTCAGGGTGGAATGAGCAGTTCTTC. The full variable domain, its missing parts supplied by reference TRBV11-3 and TRBJ2-1, is EAGVVQSPRYKIIEKKQPVAFWCNPISGHNTLYWYLQNLGQGPELLIRYENEEAVDDSQLPKDRFSAERLKGVDSTLKIQPAELGDSAVYLCASSLGSGWNEQFFGPGTRLTVL.

V and J are TRBV10-3 and TRBJ2-7; TRBD1 aligns across 8 bases. Germline V gene sequence: CDR1 ENHRY, CDR2 SYGVKD. There are 13 residues in the CDR3. Trimming cost V 6 bases and J 4 bases; bases outside gene matches: 5. The CDR3 region is CAISRQGRYEQYF. CDR3 in DNA: TGTGCCATCAGCCGACAGGGGAGGTACGAGCAGTACTTC.

This clone was counted a single time. The chain recombines TRBV7-2 with TRBJ1-2; 10 positions match TRBD1. Unmatched junction bases numbered 13, after V lost 5 bases and J lost 4 bases. This CDR3 comprises 17 residues. Germline values: CDR1 SGHTA, CDR2 FQGNSA. CDR3 amino acids: CASSPTDRGPRGYGYTF. The CDR3, as DNA: TGTGCCAGCAGCCCTACTGACAGGGGGCCCCGTGGCTATGGCTACACCTTC.

This clone occurred a few times. This chain uses TRBV6-5 with TRBJ2-2; 10 positions agree with TRBD1. This CDR3 region has 14 residues. J gave up 12 bases and V 3 bases, and 7 bases lay outside the gene matches. CDR1 is MNHEY and CDR2 is SVGAGI in the germline V gene. The CDR3 nucleotides are TGTGCCAGCAGTTATGCGGGACAGGGGAAGAAGCTGTTTTTT. Translation: CASSYAGQGKKLFF.

The chain links TRBV14 to TRBJ2-5; D is possibly TRBD2 (6 bases). Trimming stripped 4 bases from V and 2 bases from J, with 11 bases between. The germline CDR1 and CDR2 sequences are SGHDN and FVKESK. The CDR3 is made up of 14 amino acids. The CDR3 sequence: CASSPRGTQETQYF. The CDR3 DNA follows: TGTGCCAGCAGCCCTCGAGGGACTCAAGAGACCCAGTACTTC.

The chain has TRBV9 and TRBJ2-5; 9 bases fit TRBD1. Judging by the DNA end, TRBJ2-7 fits better; the J call may be wrong. Germline V lookup: CDR1 SGDLS, CDR2 YYNGEE. The CDR3 has 16 residues. The CDR3 coding sequence is TGTGCCAGCAGCCCCGCGAGAGGGACAGGGTCCTACGAGCAGTACTTC. This gives the protein CASSPARGTGSYEQYF.

This clone was picked up a small number of times. This chain uses TRBV14 with TRBJ2-2; D not resolved. Trimming took off 0 bases at V and 7 bases at J, with 9 bases between the two ends. Per the germline V gene, CDR1 is SGHDN and CDR2 is FVKESK. There are 14 residues in the CDR3. CDR3 residues: CASSQDRAGGELFF. The CDR3 DNA sequence: TGTGCCAGCAGCCAAGATAGGGCCGGCGGGGAGCTGTTTTTT. The full variable domain, rest sourced from reference TRBV14 and TRBJ2-2, is EAGVTQFPSHSVIEKGQTVTLRCDPISGHDNLYWYRRVMGKEIKFLLHFVKESKQDESGMPNNRFLAERTGGTYSTLKVQPAELEDSGVYFCASSQDRAGGELFFGEGSRLTVL.

The chain carries TRBV5-1 and TRBJ2-3, with TRBD2 identical over 12 bases. With V trimmed by 0 bases and J by 6 bases, 11 bases remained unmatched. The CDR3 runs 18 residues. Germline CDR1 SGHRS, CDR2 YFSETQ. The CDR3 is CASSLGVILAGGPDTQYF. CDR3 in DNA: TGCGCCAGCAGCTTGGGTGTCATCCTAGCGGGGGGGCCCGATACGCAGTATTTT.

CDR3 in DNA: TGCGCCAGCAGCCCCGGGACTAGCGGGGCTTACAATGAGCAGTTCTTC. It codes for CASSPGTSGAYNEQFF. This sequence joins TRBV5-1 and TRBJ2-1; 13 bases are shared with TRBD2. The CDR3 covers 16 residues. The junction had 5 bases not matched to a gene; V was cut back by 4 bases and J by 4 bases. The germline V gene encodes CDR1 SGHRS and CDR2 YFSETQ.

The chain joins TRBV7-8 to TRBJ1-5; D is unclear. CDR1 and CDR2 (germline): SGHVS, FQNEAQ. V was shortened by 2 bases and J by 6 bases, with 11 bases between the two germline ends. This CDR3 region has 14 residues. In DNA, the CDR3 is TGTGCCAGCAGCTTAAATAATTTGGGTCAGCCCCAGCATTTT. Residues: CASSLNNLGQPQHF.

About this clone itself: Germline and junction disagree at one end, which may indicate a read error. The chain is built from TRBV11-3 and TRBJ1-2; no clear D gene. Germline V CDR1 and CDR2: SGHNT, YENEEA. CDR3 length: 16 residues. CDR3 nucleotides: TGTGCCAGCAGCTTAGATTTTTCGGATTCTAACTATGGCTACGCCTTC. Encoded protein: CASSLDFSDSNYGYAF.

This sequence joins TRBV11-2 and TRBJ2-7; 7 nucleotides match TRBD2. Trimming at V came to 1 base and at J to 2 bases, leaving 14 bases not matched to a gene. From germline, CDR1 is SGHAT and CDR2 FQNNGV. This CDR3 is 18 amino acids long. CDR3 DNA sequence: TGTGCCAGCAGCTTAGGGCCCGGTTGGGAGCGGGGTACCTACGAGCAGTACTTC. This codes for CASSLGPGWERGTYEQYF.

This clone has just one count. V usage is TRBV7-2 and J usage is TRBJ1-2, with D perhaps TRBD1 (5 bases). Germline CDR1 reads SGHTA; CDR2 reads FQGNSA. This CDR3 spans 16 amino acids. V was pared by 1 base and J by 3 bases, with 15 bases between. The CDR3 DNA reads as TGTGCCAGCAGCTTAGGGCCCACGACAGTATACTATGGCTACACCTTC. Protein product: CASSLGPTTVYYGYTF. The full variable domain, rest sourced from reference TRBV7-2 and TRBJ1-2, is GAGVSQSPSNKVTEKGKDVELRCDPISGHTALYWYRQSLGQGLEFLIYFQGNSAPDKSGLPSDRFSAERTGGSVSTLTIQRTQQEDSAVYLCASSLGPTTVYYGYTFGSGTRLTVV.

Only one count was recorded for this clone. The gene calls are TRBV11-2 and TRBJ2-4; D possibly matches TRBD1 or TRBD2 (6 bases each). The CDR3 loop spans 18 amino acids. CDR1 SGHAT and CDR2 FQNNGV come from the germline V gene. V shed 0 bases and J shed 9 bases, with 24 bases lying between them. The CDR3 DNA sequence: TGTGCCAGCAGCTTAGATTGGAGGGCGGAGGGGGATAACGGCATTCAGTACTTC. Protein: CASSLDWRAEGDNGIQYF.

The DNA for the CDR3 is TGTGCCAGCAGCTTAGGTTACGGACTAGCGGGAGGGACCACAGATACGCAGTATTTT. It encodes CASSLGYGLAGGTTDTQYF. This chain uses TRBV7-9 with TRBJ2-3; 15 bases map to TRBD2. Germline-derived CDR1 and CDR2 are SEHNR and FQNEAQ (reference sequence). This CDR3 has 19 amino acids. With 1 base clipped from V and 2 bases from J, the junction kept 7 bases outside the gene matches.